The T cell receptor (beta chain) under discussion was sequenced for a study of blood T cell repertoires in COVID-19. Study-wide background: Acute and convalescent COVID-19 samples came from the United States, Italy and Spain. T cells, B-cell-depleted T cells, or PBMCs supplied cDNA or gDNA.

Cohort 3 donors were reported recovered after two negative PCRs, clearance, or symptom resolution. V was pared by 7 bases and J by 4 bases, with 13 bases between. The CDR3 extends over 13 amino acids. Sequencing was performed with immunoSEQ multiplex PCR; in TCRdb, only in-frame clones are kept and a portion is missing. The sample contains around 300,000 clones, 80% to 90% of which appear only once. This chain uses TRBV12-3 or TRBV12-4 with TRBJ1-1, with D maybe TRBD1 (5 bases). The receptor was derived from a woman between 18 and 29 years old who had recovered from COVID-19. Sequencing was carried out using PBMCs or T cells enriched from blood (not recorded which). CDR3 DNA: TGTGCCAGCATTGCTGACAGCCCCACTGAAGCTTTCTTT. This gives the protein CASIADSPTEAFF.